This T cell receptor beta chain originates from a study of blood T cell repertoires in COVID-19. Across the study: Both acute and convalescent COVID-19 samples were obtained from the United States, Italy and Spain.

How the authors handled the data: Amplification of reference gene primers was used by the study to estimate nucleated cell counts. Using immunoSEQ multiplex PCR, the repertoire was profiled, and TCRdb retains in-frame clones only, with some absent. D and trimming come from the DNA, and the V and J calls and clone size come from that table. The sample has roughly 200,000 clones; approximately 85% are singletons. The CDR3 has 17 amino acids. Per the germline V gene, CDR1 is MGHRA and CDR2 is YSYEKL. V was clipped by 0 bases and J by 4 bases, with 19 bases between them. The chain employs TRBV4-1 and TRBJ2-7; perhaps TRBD2 as D (6 bases). This receptor was taken from a man aged 40-50 years who had recovered from COVID-19. Input material: PBMCs or T cells enriched from blood (not recorded which). The CDR3 sequence: CASSQDRAGHGGYEQYF. In nucleotides, the CDR3 is TGCGCCAGCAGCCAAGATCGCGCGGGGCATGGAGGTTACGAGCAGTACTTC.